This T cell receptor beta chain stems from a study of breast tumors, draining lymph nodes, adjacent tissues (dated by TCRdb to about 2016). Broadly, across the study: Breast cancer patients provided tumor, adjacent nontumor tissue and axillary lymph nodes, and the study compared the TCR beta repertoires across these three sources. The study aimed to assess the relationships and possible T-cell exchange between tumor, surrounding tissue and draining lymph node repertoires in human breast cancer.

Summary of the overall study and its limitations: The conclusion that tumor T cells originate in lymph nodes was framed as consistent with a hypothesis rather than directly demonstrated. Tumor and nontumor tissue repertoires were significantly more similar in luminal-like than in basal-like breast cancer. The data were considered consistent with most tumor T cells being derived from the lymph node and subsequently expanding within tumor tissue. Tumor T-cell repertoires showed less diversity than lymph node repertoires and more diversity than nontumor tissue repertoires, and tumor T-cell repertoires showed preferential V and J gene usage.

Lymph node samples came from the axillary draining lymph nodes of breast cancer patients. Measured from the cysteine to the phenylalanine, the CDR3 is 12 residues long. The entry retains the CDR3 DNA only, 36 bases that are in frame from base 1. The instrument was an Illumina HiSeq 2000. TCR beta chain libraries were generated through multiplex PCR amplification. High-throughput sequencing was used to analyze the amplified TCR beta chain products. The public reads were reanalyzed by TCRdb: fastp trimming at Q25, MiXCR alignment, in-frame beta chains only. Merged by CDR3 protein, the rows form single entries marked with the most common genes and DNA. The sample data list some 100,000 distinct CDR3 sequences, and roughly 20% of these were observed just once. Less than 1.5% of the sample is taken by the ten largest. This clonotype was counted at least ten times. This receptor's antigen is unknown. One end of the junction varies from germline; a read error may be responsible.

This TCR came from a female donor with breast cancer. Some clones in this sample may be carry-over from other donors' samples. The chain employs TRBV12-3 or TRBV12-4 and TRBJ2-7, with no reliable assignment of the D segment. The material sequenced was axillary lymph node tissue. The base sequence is TGTGCCAGCCGTTTTGCCGGCAGTGGGCAGTACTTC. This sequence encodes CASRFAGSGQYF.